Shown below are 14 T cell receptor beta chains from a single sample sequenced in a study of cytomegalovirus exposure and HLA in healthy donors (dated by TCRdb to 2015 to 2018). The library was obtained by the immunoSEQ multiplex PCR assay. For the multiplex PCR, a mixture combining 60 forward primers for TCR Vbeta segments and 13 reverse primers for TCR Jbeta segments was used. Here the immuneACCESS table is served through TCRdb, limited to in-frame sequences with V and J called. Missing clones are a known gap in these copies; in checked studies unresolved V genes cover under half, and the rest lacks a known reason. The sample table shows under 250,000 clones, and roughly 73% are seen once. The top ten hold 0.47% of the sample. The source material was PBMCs. The source is a boy aged 5-17 years in good health and CMV-seronegative.

This chain links TRBV5-6 with TRBJ1-2; no clear D gene. V was cut by 4 bases and J by 5 bases, with 12 bases left in between. The germline V gene encodes CDR1 SGHDT and CDR2 YYEEEE. The CDR3 is 13 amino acids. Here the CDR3 reads CASSRGRIYGYTF. The CDR3 coding sequence is TGTGCCAGCAGCCGTGGGAGAATTTATGGCTACACCTTC.

The rearrangement joins TRBV19 to TRBJ1-1; possibly TRBD1 for D (5 bases). CDR1 and CDR2 from the germline V gene are LNHDA and SQIVND (reference sequence). With 9 bases removed from V and 5 bases from J, the gap between germline ends came to 16 bases. This CDR3 contains 13 residues. The CDR3 region has the DNA TGTGCCAGCAGTCGGGTCAGGGAAACTGAAGCTTTCTTT. Translation gives CASSRVRETEAFF.

The V and J genes are TRBV9 and TRBJ2-7; 8 positions agree with TRBD2. This CDR3 is 14 amino acids long. V shed 2 bases, J shed 9 bases, and the junction held 10 bases outside the gene matches. Germline assignment: CDR1 SGDLS and CDR2 YYNGEE. The CDR3 is CASSVGGVRGRQYF. CDR3 coding DNA: TGTGCCAGCAGCGTCGGGGGGGTTCGAGGGAGGCAGTACTTC.

This clone is a singleton in its sample. V gene TRBV6-6 combines with J gene TRBJ1-1, with a weak D call TRBD1 (6 bases). V was clipped by 2 bases and J by 4 bases, with 8 bases between them. The CDR3 loop spans 13 amino acids. Germline loops: CDR1 MNHNY, CDR2 SVGAGI (reference sequence). Here the CDR3 reads CASSYLGGTEAFF. The CDR3, as DNA: TGTGCCAGCAGTTACCTAGGGGGCACTGAAGCTTTCTTT.

The gene calls are TRBV7-6 and TRBJ1-2; TRBD1 is a possible D gene (5 bases). The ends were cut back, 0 bases at V and 7 bases at J, with 12 bases in the middle. From germline, CDR1 is SGHVS and CDR2 FNYEAQ. CDR3 length: 14 residues. The CDR3 bases are TGTGCCAGCAGCTTAGCAAACAGGAATTCTGGCTACACCTTC. Encoded protein: CASSLANRNSGYTF.

CDR3 in amino acids: CASSLRGGVYNSPLHF. The DNA for the CDR3 is TGTGCCAGCAGCTTGCGAGGGGGCGTCTATAATTCACCCCTCCACTTT. The chain links TRBV5-5 to TRBJ1-6; 7 bases match TRBD1. The CDR3 length is 16 residues. V was clipped by 1 base and J by 3 bases; unmatched bases: 4. The germline CDR1 and CDR2 sequences are SGHKS and YYEKEE (reference sequence).

This chain uses TRBV30 with TRBJ2-1; perhaps TRBD2 as D (5 bases). Germline V lookup: CDR1 GTSNPN, CDR2 SVGIG (reference sequence). V was trimmed by 5 bases and J by 5 bases, leaving 16 bases between them. The CDR3 extends over 14 amino acids. The CDR3 DNA reads TGTGCCTGGGTGAGCCCAGCGCGGGACAATGAGCAGTTCTTC. Protein: CAWVSPARDNEQFF.

This clone was detected once. CDR3 coding DNA: TGTGCCAGCAGCTTCGGCGGGGGGTCCTACGAGCAGTACTTC. It specifies CASSFGGGSYEQYF. The J gene is TRBJ2-7, the V gene TRBV7-3; the match to TRBD2 covers 8 bases. Germline lookup yields CDR1 SGHTA and CDR2 FQGTGA. J was trimmed by 1 base and V by 3 bases; bases with no gene match: 2. The CDR3 consists of 14 residues.

This chain connects TRBV9 to TRBJ2-3, with 13 bases fitting TRBD2. Germline assignment: CDR1 SGDLS and CDR2 YYNGEE. V lost 4 bases, J lost 4 bases, and 3 bases stayed unmatched. CDR3 length: 15 residues. CDR3 loop: CASSKTSGGADTQYF. For the CDR3, the DNA is TGTGCCAGCAGCAAAACTAGCGGGGGGGCAGATACGCAGTATTTT.

The chain joins TRBV6-7 to TRBJ2-7, with D perhaps TRBD1 (6 bases). TRBV6-7 carries the ORF label, with uncertain function. The germline V and J ends were trimmed by 9 bases and 2 bases, with 14 bases remaining between them. This CDR3 contains 13 residues. In nucleotides, the CDR3 is TGTGCCAGACCTAGGACAGCCCCCTACGAGCAGTACTTC. Amino acid sequence: CARPRTAPYEQYF.

The rearrangement links TRBV7-9 to TRBJ1-2; perhaps TRBD1 as D (6 bases). Germline CDR1 SEHNR, CDR2 FQNEAQ (reference sequence). V was pared by 1 base and J by 4 bases, with 13 bases between. This CDR3 is 15 amino acids long. The CDR3 sequence: CASSLGTESTYGYTF. The CDR3 DNA is TGTGCCAGCAGCTTAGGGACAGAGAGCACCTATGGCTACACCTTC.

The V gene is TRBV29-1, the J gene TRBJ2-7; TRBD1 aligns across 7 bases. This CDR3 is 12 amino acids long. Looked up from germline, CDR1 is SQVTM and CDR2 is ANQGSEA. V shed 5 bases and J 7 bases; nucleotides not matched to a gene: 8. In DNA form, the CDR3 reads TGCAGCGTTCTTAGGGGGCCTCGGGAGCAGTACTTC. Translating it yields CSVLRGPREQYF.

CDR3 nucleotide sequence: TGTGCCAGCAGCTTTTCTGGTGCGGGAGAAGCTTTCTTT. Amino acids: CASSFSGAGEAFF. The chain couples TRBV7-9 to TRBJ1-1; D unclear. V was cut by 3 bases and J by 8 bases, with 13 bases left in between. CDR3 size: 13 residues. Germline V gene data show CDR1 as SEHNR and CDR2 as FQNEAQ (reference sequence).

The chain recombines TRBV5-1 with TRBJ2-5, with 8 bases aligning to TRBD1. The CDR3 consists of 14 residues. Trimming at V came to 2 bases and at J to 2 bases, leaving 2 bases not matched to a gene. Germline CDR1 is SGHRS and CDR2 is YFSETQ. CDR3 loop: CASSLQGVQETQYF. CDR3 coding DNA: TGCGCCAGCAGCTTACAGGGGGTACAAGAGACCCAGTACTTC.